These 9 T cell receptor beta chains were sequenced from one sample in a study of CD8 T cells in Susac syndrome. An amount of RNA that ranged from roughly 0.5 to 1 ug was reverse transcribed with random hexamers. TCRdb recomputed calls from the immunoSEQ multiplex PCR reads with MiXCR, one row per CDR3 protein. The sample holds approximately 150,000 distinct CDR3 sequences, approximately 94% seen once. Sequencing was done on a sample of CD4+ T cells from PBMCs. The receptors stem from a human donor with multiple sclerosis.

This clonotype was observed a few times. The chain joins TRBV18 to TRBJ1-4; no clear D gene. In germline, CDR1 is KGHSH, CDR2 LQKENI. The CDR3 loop spans 12 amino acids. V was trimmed by 4 bases and J by 5 bases, leaving 5 bases between them. DNA of the CDR3: TGTGCCAGCTCACGAGCGAATGAAAAACTGTTTTTT. Amino acids: CASSRANEKLFF.

CDR3 DNA sequence: TGCGCCAGCAGCCAAAACCGGGCCGAGAACTATGGCTACACCTTC. It specifies CASSQNRAENYGYTF. This chain links TRBV4-1 with TRBJ1-2; D remains ambiguous. Trimming pared 2 bases from V and 2 bases from J, leaving 12 bases between. CDR1 is MGHRA and CDR2 is YSYEKL in the germline V gene. The CDR3 is 15 amino acids.

This clonotype was seen a single time. This chain connects TRBV28 to TRBJ2-1, with TRBD2 as a possible D gene (6 bases). The CDR3 totals 12 residues. Germline-derived CDR1 and CDR2 are MDHEN and SYDVKM. The germline V and J ends were trimmed by 7 bases and 4 bases, with 8 bases remaining between them. CDR3 DNA: TGTGCCAGCAACAGCGGGTACAATGAGCAGTTCTTC. This sequence encodes CASNSGYNEQFF.

The chain combines TRBV4-2 with TRBJ2-7, with 7 bases matching TRBD1. Germline values: CDR1 LGHNA, CDR2 YNFKEQ. Trimming cost V 3 bases and J 6 bases; bases outside gene matches: 11. This CDR3 spans 15 amino acids. The CDR3 loop is CASSQDPGQSLEQYF. CDR3 coding DNA: TGTGCCAGCAGCCAGGACCCGGGACAGTCCCTCGAGCAGTACTTC.

This rearrangement joins TRBV15 to TRBJ1-5, with 9 bases that match TRBD1. J gave up 7 bases and V 6 bases, and 7 bases lay outside the gene matches. Germline loops: CDR1 LNHNV, CDR2 YYDKDF (reference sequence). This CDR3 has 14 residues. The CDR3 reads CATSLGQGYQPQHF. The CDR3 DNA is TGTGCCACCAGTTTAGGACAGGGGTACCAGCCCCAGCATTTT.

V and J are TRBV4-3 and TRBJ2-1, with D possibly matching TRBD2 (5 bases). The germline CDR1 and CDR2 sequences are LGHNA and YSLEER. The CDR3 length is 12 residues. The V and J ends lost 3 bases and 12 bases respectively, with 12 bases between them. The DNA of the CDR3 is TGCGCCAGCAGCCAGGGCCCGGGGTTGCAGTTCTTC. Translating gives CASSQGPGLQFF.

The chain combines TRBV5-4 with TRBJ2-3, with D possibly matching TRBD2 (5 bases). Trimming left V 1 base short and J 0 bases short, with 12 bases between. Germline V gene sequence: CDR1 SGHNT, CDR2 YYREEE (reference sequence). The CDR3 has 16 residues. CDR3 loop: CASSLKTDSSTDTQYF. Here the CDR3 DNA reads TGTGCCAGCAGCTTGAAGACGGACTCTAGCACAGATACGCAGTATTTT. Complete variable domain (other parts from reference TRBV5-4 and TRBJ2-3): ETGVTQSPTHLIKTRGQQVTLRCSSQSGHNTVSWYQQALGQGPQFIFQYYREEENGRGNFPPRFSGLQFPNYSSELNVNALELDDSALYLCASSLKTDSSTDTQYFGPGTRLTVL.

The chain employs TRBV29-1 and TRBJ2-2; D is uncertain. The germline V gene encodes CDR1 SQVTM and CDR2 ANQGSEA. The ends were cut back, 0 bases at V and 7 bases at J, with 12 bases in the middle. The CDR3 runs to 14 residues. CDR3 in DNA: TGCAGCGTTGAAGATCGAGACTTGGGCGGGGAGCTGTTTTTT. As protein: CSVEDRDLGGELFF.

The CDR3 region has the DNA TGCAGTGCCATGGAGGGAGCGAACACCGGGGAGCTGTTTTTT. This gives the protein CSAMEGANTGELFF. The chain links TRBV20-1 to TRBJ2-2, with a possible D match to TRBD2 (6 bases). This CDR3 has 14 residues. Trimming shortened V by 6 bases and J by 0 bases, and 11 bases separated the two germline ends. Germline CDR1 and CDR2: DFQATT and SNEGSKA (reference sequence).